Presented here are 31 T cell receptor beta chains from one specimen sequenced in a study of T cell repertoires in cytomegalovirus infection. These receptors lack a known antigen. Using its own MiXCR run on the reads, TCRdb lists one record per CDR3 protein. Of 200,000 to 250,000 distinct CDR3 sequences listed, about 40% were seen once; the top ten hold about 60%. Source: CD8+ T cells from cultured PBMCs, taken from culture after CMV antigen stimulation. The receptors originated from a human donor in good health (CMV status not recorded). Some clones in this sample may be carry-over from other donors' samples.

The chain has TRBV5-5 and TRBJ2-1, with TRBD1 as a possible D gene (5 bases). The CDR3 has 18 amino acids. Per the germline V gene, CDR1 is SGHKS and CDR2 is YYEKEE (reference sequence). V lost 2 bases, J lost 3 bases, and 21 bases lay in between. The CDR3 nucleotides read TGTGCCAGCAGCTTTCGTGTCGGACCCGTGACAGACTACAATGAGCAGTTCTTC. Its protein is CASSFRVGPVTDYNEQFF. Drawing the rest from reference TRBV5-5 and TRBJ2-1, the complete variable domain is DAGVTQSPTHLIKTRGQQVTLRCSPISGHKSVSWYQQVLGQGPQFIFQYYEKEERGRGNFPDRFSARQFPNYSSELNVNALLLGDSALYLCASSFRVGPVTDYNEQFFGPGTRLTVL.

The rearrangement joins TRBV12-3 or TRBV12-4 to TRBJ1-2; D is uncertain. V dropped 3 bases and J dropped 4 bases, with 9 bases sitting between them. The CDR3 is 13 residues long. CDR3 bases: TGTGCCAGCAGTTTCCGGGGTGCCTATGGCTACACCTTC. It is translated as CASSFRGAYGYTF.

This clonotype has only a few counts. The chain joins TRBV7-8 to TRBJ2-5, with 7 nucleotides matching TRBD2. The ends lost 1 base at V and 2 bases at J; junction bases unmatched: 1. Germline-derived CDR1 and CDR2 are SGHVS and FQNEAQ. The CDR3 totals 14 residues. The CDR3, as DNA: TGTGCCAGCAGCTTAGTTAGCGGGCAAGAGACCCAGTACTTC. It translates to CASSLVSGQETQYF.

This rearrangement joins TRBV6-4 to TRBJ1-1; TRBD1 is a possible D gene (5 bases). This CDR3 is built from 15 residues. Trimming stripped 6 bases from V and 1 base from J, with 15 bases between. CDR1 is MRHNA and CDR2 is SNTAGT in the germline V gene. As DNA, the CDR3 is TGTGCCAGCAGCTCCCCTGTCACAGGGAACACTGAAGCTTTCTTT. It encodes CASSSPVTGNTEAFF.

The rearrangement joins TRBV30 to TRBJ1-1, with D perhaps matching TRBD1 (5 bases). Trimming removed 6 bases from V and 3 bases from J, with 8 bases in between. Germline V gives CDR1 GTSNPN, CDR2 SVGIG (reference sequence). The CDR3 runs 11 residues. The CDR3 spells CACGAYTEAFF. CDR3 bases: TGTGCCTGCGGGGCCTACACTGAAGCTTTCTTT.

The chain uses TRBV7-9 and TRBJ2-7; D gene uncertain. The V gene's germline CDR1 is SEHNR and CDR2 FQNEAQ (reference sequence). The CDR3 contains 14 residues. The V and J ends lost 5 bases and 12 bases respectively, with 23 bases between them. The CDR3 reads CASSPRLDPLHRYF. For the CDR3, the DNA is TGTGCCAGCAGCCCTCGTTTGGACCCCCTTCATCGGTACTTC.

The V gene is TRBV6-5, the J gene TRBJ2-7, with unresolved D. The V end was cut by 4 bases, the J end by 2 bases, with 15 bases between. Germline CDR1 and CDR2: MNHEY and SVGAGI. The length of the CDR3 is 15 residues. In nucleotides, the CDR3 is TGTGCCAGCAGTTCCTGGACGGAATCCACCTACGAGCAGTACTTC. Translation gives CASSSWTESTYEQYF.

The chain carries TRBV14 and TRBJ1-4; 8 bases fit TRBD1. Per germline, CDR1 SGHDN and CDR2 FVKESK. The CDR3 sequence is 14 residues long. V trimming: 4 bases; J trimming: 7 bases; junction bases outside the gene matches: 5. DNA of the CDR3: TGTGCCAGCAGCCCTCGGACAGGGCGTGAAAAACTGTTTTTT. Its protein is CASSPRTGREKLFF.

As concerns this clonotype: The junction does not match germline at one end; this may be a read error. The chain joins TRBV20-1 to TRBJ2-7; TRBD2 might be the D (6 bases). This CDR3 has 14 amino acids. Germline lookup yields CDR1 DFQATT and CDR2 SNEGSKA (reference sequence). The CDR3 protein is CSARGRLPSYEKYF. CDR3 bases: TGCAGTGCTCGGGGGAGGTTACCTTCCTACGAGAAGTACTTC.

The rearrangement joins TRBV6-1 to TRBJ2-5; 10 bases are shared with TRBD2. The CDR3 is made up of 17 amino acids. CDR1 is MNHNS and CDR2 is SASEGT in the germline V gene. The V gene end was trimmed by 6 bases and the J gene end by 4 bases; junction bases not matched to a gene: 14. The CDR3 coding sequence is TGTGCCAGCAGGCCCGAGAGCGGGAGGGCATTTGGAGAGACCCAGTACTTC. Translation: CASRPESGRAFGETQYF.

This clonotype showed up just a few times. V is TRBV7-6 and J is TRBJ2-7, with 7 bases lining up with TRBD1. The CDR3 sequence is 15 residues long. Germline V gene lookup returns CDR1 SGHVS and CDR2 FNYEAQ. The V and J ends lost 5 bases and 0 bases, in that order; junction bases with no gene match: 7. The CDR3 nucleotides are TGTGCCAGCAGCCCGACAGGGATTCCCTCCTACGAGCAGTACTTC. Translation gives CASSPTGIPSYEQYF.

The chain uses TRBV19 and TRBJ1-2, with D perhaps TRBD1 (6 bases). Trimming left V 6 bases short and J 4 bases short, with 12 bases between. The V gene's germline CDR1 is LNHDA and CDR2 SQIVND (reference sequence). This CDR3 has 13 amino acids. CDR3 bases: TGTGCCAGTAGACGGGGGCGCGGCTATGGCTACACCTTC. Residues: CASRRGRGYGYTF.

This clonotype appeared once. This chain's CDR3 is CASSLSRGPQPQHF. CDR3 in DNA: TGTGCCAGCAGTTTATCCAGGGGTCCCCAGCCCCAGCATTTT. This chain uses TRBV27 with TRBJ1-5; tentative D call: TRBD1 (6 bases). Germline-derived CDR1 and CDR2 are MNHEY and SMNVEV (reference sequence). V lost 0 bases and J lost 7, with 10 bases in between. The CDR3 sequence is 14 residues long.

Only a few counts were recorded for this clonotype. This chain's CDR3 is CASSPREFQETQYF. CDR3 nucleotide sequence: TGTGCCAGCAGCCCAAGGGAATTCCAAGAGACCCAGTACTTC. The chain recombines TRBV6-6 with TRBJ2-5; D unresolved. V was clipped by 6 bases and J by 1 base, with 12 bases between them. Germline loops: CDR1 MNHNY, CDR2 SVGAGI (reference sequence). This CDR3 is 14 amino acids long.

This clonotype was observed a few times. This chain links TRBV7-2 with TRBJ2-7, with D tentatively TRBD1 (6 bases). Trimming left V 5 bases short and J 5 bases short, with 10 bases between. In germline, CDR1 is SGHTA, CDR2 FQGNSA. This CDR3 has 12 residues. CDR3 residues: CASSAGEHEQYF. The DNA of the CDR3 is TGTGCCAGCAGCGCAGGGGAACACGAGCAGTACTTC.

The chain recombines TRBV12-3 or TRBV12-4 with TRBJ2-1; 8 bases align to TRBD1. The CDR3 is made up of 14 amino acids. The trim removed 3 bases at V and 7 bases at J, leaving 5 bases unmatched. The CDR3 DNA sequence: TGTGCCAGCAGTTTCCCGACAGGGGTGAATGAGCAGTTCTTC. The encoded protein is CASSFPTGVNEQFF.

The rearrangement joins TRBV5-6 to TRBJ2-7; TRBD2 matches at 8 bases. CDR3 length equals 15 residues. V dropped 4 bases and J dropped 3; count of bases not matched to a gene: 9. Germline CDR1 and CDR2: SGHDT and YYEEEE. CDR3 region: CASSGDSGGNYEQYF. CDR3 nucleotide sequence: TGTGCCAGCAGCGGAGACAGCGGGGGCAACTACGAGCAGTACTTC.

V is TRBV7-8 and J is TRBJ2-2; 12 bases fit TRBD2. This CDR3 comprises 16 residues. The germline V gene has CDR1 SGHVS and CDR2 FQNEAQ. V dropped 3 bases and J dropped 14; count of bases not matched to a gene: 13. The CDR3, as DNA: TGTGCCAGCAGCTTTCGACTAGCGGGAGACACCGGGGTTCTGTTTTTT. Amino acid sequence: CASSFRLAGDTGVLFF.

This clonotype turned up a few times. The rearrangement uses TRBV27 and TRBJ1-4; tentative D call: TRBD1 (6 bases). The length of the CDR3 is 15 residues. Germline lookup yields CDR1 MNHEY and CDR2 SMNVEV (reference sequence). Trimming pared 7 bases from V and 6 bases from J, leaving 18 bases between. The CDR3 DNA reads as TGTGCCAGCACCAACTCGCCGGGGGCGGATGAAAAACTGTTTTTT. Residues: CASTNSPGADEKLFF.

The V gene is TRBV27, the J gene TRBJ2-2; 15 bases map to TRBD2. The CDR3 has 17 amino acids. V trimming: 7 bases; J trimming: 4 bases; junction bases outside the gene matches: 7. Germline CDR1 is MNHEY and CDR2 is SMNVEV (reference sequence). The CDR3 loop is CASTGPGLAGGTGELFF. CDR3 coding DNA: TGTGCCAGCACCGGACCGGGACTAGCGGGAGGCACCGGGGAGCTGTTTTTT.

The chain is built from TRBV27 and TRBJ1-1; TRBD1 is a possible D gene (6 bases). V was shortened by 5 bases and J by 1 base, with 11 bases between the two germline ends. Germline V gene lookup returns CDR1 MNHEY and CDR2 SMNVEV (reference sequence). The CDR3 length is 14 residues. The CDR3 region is CASSLRGWNTEAFF. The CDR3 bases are TGTGCCAGCAGTCTCAGGGGCTGGAACACTGAAGCTTTCTTT.

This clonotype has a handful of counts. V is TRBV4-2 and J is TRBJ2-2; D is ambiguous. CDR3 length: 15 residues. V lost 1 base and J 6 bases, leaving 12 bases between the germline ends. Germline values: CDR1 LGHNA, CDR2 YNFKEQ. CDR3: CASSQGSRVSGELFF. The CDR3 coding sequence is TGTGCCAGCAGCCAAGGTTCTAGGGTCTCCGGGGAGCTGTTTTTT.

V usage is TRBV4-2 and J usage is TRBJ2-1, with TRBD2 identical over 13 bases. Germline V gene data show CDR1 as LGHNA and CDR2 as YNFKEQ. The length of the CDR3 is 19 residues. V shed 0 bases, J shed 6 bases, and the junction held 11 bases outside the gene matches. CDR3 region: CASSQDGGLAGAVGNEQFF. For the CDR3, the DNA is TGTGCCAGCAGCCAAGATGGAGGACTAGCGGGGGCTGTCGGCAATGAGCAGTTCTTC.

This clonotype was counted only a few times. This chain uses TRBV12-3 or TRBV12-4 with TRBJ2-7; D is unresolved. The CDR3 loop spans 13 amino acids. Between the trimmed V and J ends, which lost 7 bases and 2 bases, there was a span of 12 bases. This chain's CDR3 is CASTVGAPYEQYF. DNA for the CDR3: TGTGCCAGCACTGTCGGTGCTCCCTACGAGCAGTACTTC.

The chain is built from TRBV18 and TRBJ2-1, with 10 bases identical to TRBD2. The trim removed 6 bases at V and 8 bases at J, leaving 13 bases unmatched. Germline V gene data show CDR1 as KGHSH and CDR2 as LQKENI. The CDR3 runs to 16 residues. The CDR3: CASSLPPGLAIDEQFF. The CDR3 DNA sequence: TGTGCCAGCTCCCTCCCTCCGGGACTAGCGATCGATGAGCAGTTCTTC.

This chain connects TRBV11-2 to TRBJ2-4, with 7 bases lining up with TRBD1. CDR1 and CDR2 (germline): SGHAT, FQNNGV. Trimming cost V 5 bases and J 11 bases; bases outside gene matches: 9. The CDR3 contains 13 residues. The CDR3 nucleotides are TGTGCCAGCAGCCCGGGACAGAAGTTCTTTCAGTACTTC. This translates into CASSPGQKFFQYF.

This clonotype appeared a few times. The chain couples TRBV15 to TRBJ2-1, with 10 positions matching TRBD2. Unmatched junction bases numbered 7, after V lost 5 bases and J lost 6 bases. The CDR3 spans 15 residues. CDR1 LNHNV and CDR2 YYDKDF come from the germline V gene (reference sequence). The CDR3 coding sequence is TGTGCCACCAGCCTTCATAGCGGGAGGACCAATGAGCAGTTCTTC. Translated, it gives CATSLHSGRTNEQFF.

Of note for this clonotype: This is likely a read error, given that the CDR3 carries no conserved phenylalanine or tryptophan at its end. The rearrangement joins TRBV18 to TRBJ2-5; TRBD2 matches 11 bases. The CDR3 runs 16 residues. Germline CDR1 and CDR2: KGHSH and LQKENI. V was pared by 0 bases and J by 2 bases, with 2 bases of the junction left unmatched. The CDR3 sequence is CASSPPSGREQETQYL. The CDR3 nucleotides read TGTGCCAGCTCACCACCTAGCGGGAGGGAACAAGAGACCCAGTACCTC.

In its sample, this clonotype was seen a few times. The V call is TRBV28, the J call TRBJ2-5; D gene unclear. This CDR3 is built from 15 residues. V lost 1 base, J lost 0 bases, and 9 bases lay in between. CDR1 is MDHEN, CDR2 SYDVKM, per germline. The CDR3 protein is CASSLYQKYQETQYF. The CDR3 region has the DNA TGTGCCAGCAGTTTATATCAGAAATACCAAGAGACCCAGTACTTC.

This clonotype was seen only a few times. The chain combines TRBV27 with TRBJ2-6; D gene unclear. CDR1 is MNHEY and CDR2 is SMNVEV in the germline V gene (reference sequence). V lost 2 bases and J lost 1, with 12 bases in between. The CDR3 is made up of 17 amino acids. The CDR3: CASSLEGYQSGANVLTF. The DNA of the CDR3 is TGTGCCAGCAGTTTAGAAGGGTATCAATCTGGGGCCAACGTCCTGACTTTC.

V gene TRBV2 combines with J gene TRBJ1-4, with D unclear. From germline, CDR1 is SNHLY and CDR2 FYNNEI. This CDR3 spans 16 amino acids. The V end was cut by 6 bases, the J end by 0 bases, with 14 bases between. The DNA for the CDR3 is TGTGCCAGCAGCGGGCGGCCCCGCGCAACTAATGAAAAACTGTTTTTT. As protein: CASSGRPRATNEKLFF.